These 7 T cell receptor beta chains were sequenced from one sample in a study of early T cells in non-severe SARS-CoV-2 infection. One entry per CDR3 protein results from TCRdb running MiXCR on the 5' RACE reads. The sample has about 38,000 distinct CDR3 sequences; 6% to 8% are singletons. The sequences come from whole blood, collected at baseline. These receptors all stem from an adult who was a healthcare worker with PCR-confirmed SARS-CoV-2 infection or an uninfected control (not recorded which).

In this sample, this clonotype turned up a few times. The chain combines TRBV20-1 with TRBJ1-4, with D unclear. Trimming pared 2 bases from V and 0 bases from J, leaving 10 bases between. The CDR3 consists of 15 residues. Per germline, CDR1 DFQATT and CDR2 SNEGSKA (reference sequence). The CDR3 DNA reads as TGCAGTGCTAGAAGGGCAGACGCAACTAATGAAAAACTGTTTTTT. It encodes CSARRADATNEKLFF.

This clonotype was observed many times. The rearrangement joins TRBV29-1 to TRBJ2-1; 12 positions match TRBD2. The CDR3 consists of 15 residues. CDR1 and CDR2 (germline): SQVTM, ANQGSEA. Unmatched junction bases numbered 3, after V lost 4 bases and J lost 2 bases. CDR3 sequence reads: CSVGRTSGAYNEQFF. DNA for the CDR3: TGCAGCGTTGGAAGGACTAGCGGGGCCTACAATGAGCAGTTCTTC.

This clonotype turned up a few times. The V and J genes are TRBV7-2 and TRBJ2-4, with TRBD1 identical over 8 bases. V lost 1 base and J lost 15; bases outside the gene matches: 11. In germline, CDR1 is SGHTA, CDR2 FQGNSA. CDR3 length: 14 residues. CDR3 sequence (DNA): TGTGCCAGCAGCTTAGTGGGGTCGACAGGGGTTTGGTACTTC. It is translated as CASSLVGSTGVWYF.

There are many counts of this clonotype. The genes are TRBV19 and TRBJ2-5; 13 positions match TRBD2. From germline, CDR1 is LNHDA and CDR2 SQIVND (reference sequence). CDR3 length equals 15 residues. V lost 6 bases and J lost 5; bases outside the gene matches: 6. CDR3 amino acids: CASRTSGRAGETQYF. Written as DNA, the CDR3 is TGTGCCAGTAGAACTAGCGGGAGGGCCGGGGAGACCCAGTACTTC.

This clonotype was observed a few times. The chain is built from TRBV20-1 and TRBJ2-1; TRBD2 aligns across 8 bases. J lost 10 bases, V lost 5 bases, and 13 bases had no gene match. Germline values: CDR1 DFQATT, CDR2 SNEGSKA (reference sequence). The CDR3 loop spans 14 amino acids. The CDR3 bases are TGCAGTGCTCTCACCACCGGGGGGGTGCGGGAGCAGTTCTTC. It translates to CSALTTGGVREQFF.

The chain's CDR3 is CASSEWGTNQPQHF. CDR3 DNA sequence: TGTGCCAGCAGTGAATGGGGCACCAATCAGCCCCAGCATTTT. This sequence joins TRBV25-1 and TRBJ1-5; a weak D match, TRBD1 (5 bases). CDR3 length: 14 amino acids. Trimming removed 1 base from V and 3 bases from J, with 7 bases in between. Per the germline V gene, CDR1 is MGHDK and CDR2 is SYGVNS.

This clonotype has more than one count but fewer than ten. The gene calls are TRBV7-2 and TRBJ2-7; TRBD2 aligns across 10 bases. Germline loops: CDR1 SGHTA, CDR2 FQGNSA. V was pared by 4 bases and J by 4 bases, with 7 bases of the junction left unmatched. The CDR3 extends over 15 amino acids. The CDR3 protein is CASSSPGSGRYEQYF. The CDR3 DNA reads TGTGCCAGCAGCTCCCCGGGTAGCGGGAGGTACGAGCAGTACTTC.